This T cell receptor (beta chain) was recorded in a study of cytomegalovirus exposure and HLA in healthy donors. V was clipped by 4 bases and J by 0 bases, with 13 bases between them. The CDR3 length is 15 residues. Germline values: CDR1 SQVTM, CDR2 ANQGSEA. The donors were members of the validation cohort comprising approximately 110 subjects, separate from the roughly 730-subject first cohort. Of note for this clone: Its antigen is undetermined.

Produced via immunoSEQ multiplex PCR; TCRdb's table is partial and in-frame only. Counted here are about 350,000 clones, 87% occurring once; the ten biggest clones make up 1.2%. Points from the study as a whole: As confirmed in vitro, a few CMV-associated chains were specific for CMV antigens. The TCR clusters that emerged in the first cohort tended, a later analysis found, to co-occur in the approximately 130 validation repertoires. Overall, approximately 150 TCR beta chains were annotated as cytomegalovirus-associated.

The source is a woman in her 30s in good health and CMV-seropositive. The rearrangement links TRBV29-1 to TRBJ2-4; no clear D gene. The material sequenced was PBMCs. CDR3 in amino acids: CSVGVGLLAKNIQYF. As DNA, the CDR3 is TGCAGCGTTGGAGTAGGGCTACTAGCCAAAAACATTCAGTACTTC.